These 23 T cell receptor beta chains came from one sample sequenced in a study of T cells in Graves' hyperthyroidism and ophthalmopathy. Regions amplified from RNA transcripts were the TCR beta CDR3 regions. Primed by the HTBI set, a first-round RT-PCR was run on the TCR CDR3. MiXCR, run by TCRdb on the multiplex PCR reads, gives a single entry per CDR3 protein. The sample yields roughly 500,000 distinct CDR3 sequences, 46% seen once. Sequencing was performed on peripheral blood or thyroid tissue (not recorded which). These receptors were collected from an adult woman with Graves' disease, either hyperthyroidism or ophthalmopathy (not recorded which).

This clonotype has ten or more counts. This sequence joins TRBV9 and TRBJ2-7, with TRBD1 as a possible D gene (5 bases). CDR1 SGDLS and CDR2 YYNGEE come from the germline V gene. V dropped 4 bases and J dropped 0 bases, with 11 bases sitting between them. The CDR3 length is 14 residues. CDR3 in DNA: TGTGCCAGCAGCCCCCGACAGAGCTCCTACGAGCAGTACTTC. As protein: CASSPRQSSYEQYF.

The chain recombines TRBV7-9 with TRBJ2-5, with 7 bases that match TRBD1. The trim removed 4 bases at V and 9 bases at J, leaving 8 bases unmatched. The germline V gene has CDR1 SEHNR and CDR2 FQNEAQ (reference sequence). CDR3 length equals 13 residues. The CDR3 is CASSYRGQGAQYF. In DNA form, the CDR3 reads TGTGCCAGCAGCTACAGGGGACAAGGGGCCCAGTACTTC.

The genes are TRBV6-1 and TRBJ1-1; D unclear. This CDR3 region has 13 residues. The V gene lost 3 bases and the J gene lost 4 bases, with 9 bases spanning the gap. Germline values: CDR1 MNHNS, CDR2 SASEGT. The CDR3 region is CASSDHRTTEAFF. The CDR3 nucleotides are TGTGCCAGCAGTGATCATAGGACCACTGAAGCTTTCTTT.

This clonotype occurred a few times. The CDR3 protein is CSVGANEQFF. In DNA, the CDR3 is TGCAGCGTGGGGGCGAATGAGCAGTTCTTC. This sequence joins TRBV29-1 and TRBJ2-7, with a possible D match to TRBD1 (6 bases). Judging by the DNA end, TRBJ2-1 fits better; the J call may be wrong. CDR1 is SQVTM and CDR2 is ANQGSEA in the germline V gene. This CDR3 spans 10 amino acids.

This clonotype was counted at least ten times. This chain links TRBV4-3 with TRBJ1-4, with 8 bases that match TRBD1. V shed 5 bases and J 8 bases; nucleotides not matched to a gene: 10. In germline, CDR1 is LGHNA, CDR2 YSLEER. There are 15 residues in the CDR3. In DNA, the CDR3 is TGCGCCAGCAGCGTCTCAGGGGGCGATAAGGAAAAACTGTTTTTT. Translated, it gives CASSVSGGDKEKLFF.

This clonotype was observed a few times. This rearrangement joins TRBV7-9 to TRBJ1-2; 8 nucleotides align to TRBD1. V trimming: 5 bases; J trimming: 8 bases; junction bases outside the gene matches: 7. Germline V lookup: CDR1 SEHNR, CDR2 FQNEAQ (reference sequence). This CDR3 is built from 13 residues. DNA of the CDR3: TGTGCCAGCAGCGCCGGACAGGGATGGGGCTACACCTTC. The encoded protein is CASSAGQGWGYTF.

Comments on this clonotype: Here the CDR3 omits its conserved ending phenylalanine or tryptophan, so a read error is the likely source. It is unclear where the CDR3 begins or ends on the DNA, so no DNA is shown, and the CDR3 is as TCRdb lists it. This chain connects TRBV29-1 to TRBJ1-3. Per the germline V gene, CDR1 is SQVTM and CDR2 is ANQGSEA. The CDR3 sequence runs 8 residues, both termini included. CDR3: CSAKKGLA.

The genes are TRBV27 and TRBJ1-1, with TRBD1 matching over 7 bases. CDR1 MNHEY and CDR2 SMNVEV come from the germline V gene (reference sequence). This CDR3 is 14 amino acids long. After removal of 3 bases from V and 5 bases from J, the junction contained 6 bases not matched to a gene. CDR3 coding DNA: TGTGCCAGCAGTTTTCGGGACAGACTGACTGAAGCTTTCTTT. Translation: CASSFRDRLTEAFF.

This clonotype was counted many times. The rearrangement joins TRBV7-9 to TRBJ1-5; perhaps TRBD1 as D (6 bases). This CDR3 spans 15 amino acids. V lost 1 base to trimming and J lost 7 bases, with 14 bases between them. Per germline, CDR1 SEHNR and CDR2 FQNEAQ (reference sequence). This chain's CDR3 is CASSLGGGQGQPQHF. CDR3 nucleotide sequence: TGTGCCAGCAGCTTAGGGGGGGGGCAGGGGCAGCCCCAGCATTTT.

This chain links TRBV27 with TRBJ1-3; 8 positions agree with TRBD1. The V segment lost 6 bases and the J segment 5 bases; nucleotides outside the gene matches: 12. Germline V gene lookup returns CDR1 MNHEY and CDR2 SMNVEV (reference sequence). The CDR3 totals 16 residues. The CDR3 protein is CASRRTGMGGRNTIYF. In DNA form, the CDR3 reads TGTGCCAGCAGGAGGACAGGGATGGGAGGGAGAAACACCATATATTTT.

This clonotype was recorded a few times. The chain is built from TRBV2 and TRBJ1-1; D gene ambiguous. The CDR3 runs to 13 residues. V was pared by 2 bases and J by 7 bases, with 11 bases between. Germline V CDR1 and CDR2: SNHLY, FYNNEI. The CDR3 is CASSEWQEDEAFF. In DNA, the CDR3 is TGTGCCAGCAGTGAATGGCAGGAAGATGAAGCTTTCTTT. The full variable domain, in which reference TRBV2 and TRBJ1-1 provide the parts outside the CDR3, is EPEVTQTPSHQVTQMGQEVILRCVPISNHLYFYWYRQILGQKVEFLVSFYNNEISEKSEIFDDQFSVERPDGSNFTLKIRSTKLEDSAMYFCASSEWQEDEAFFGQGTRLTVV.

The CDR3 bases are TGCAGTGCTAGAGAAAGACAGGGGGTTAGAAACTATGGCTACACCTTC. Translating it yields CSARERQGVRNYGYTF. This chain joins TRBV20-1 and TRBJ1-2, with 9 bases that match TRBD1. Germline V gives CDR1 DFQATT, CDR2 SNEGSKA (reference sequence). V lost 0 bases, J lost 2 bases, and 7 bases stayed unmatched. This CDR3 spans 16 amino acids.

V and J are TRBV12-3 or TRBV12-4 and TRBJ2-2; D unresolved. This CDR3 has 14 residues. V gave up 6 bases and J gave up 0 bases, with 8 bases separating them. The CDR3 sequence: CASRSDANTGELFF. The CDR3 DNA is TGTGCCAGCAGGTCAGACGCGAACACCGGGGAGCTGTTTTTT.

Remarks on this clonotype: Mismatch with germline at one junction end may stem from a read error. This chain uses TRBV11-2 with TRBJ1-2, with 10 positions matching TRBD1. The germline V gene encodes CDR1 SGHAT and CDR2 FQNNGV. The CDR3 is made up of 12 amino acids. CDR3 protein: CASSLSTGGFAF. CDR3 nucleotides: TGTGCCAGCAGCTTATCGACAGGGGGCTTCGCCTTC.

The V gene is TRBV7-9, the J gene TRBJ1-4; D ambiguous. The CDR3 totals 14 residues. V lost 4 bases and J 5 bases, leaving 11 bases between the germline ends. CDR1 is SEHNR, CDR2 FQNEAQ, per germline (reference sequence). CDR3 residues: CASSSDGRNEKLFF. In DNA form, the CDR3 reads TGTGCCAGCAGCTCTGACGGGAGGAATGAAAAACTGTTTTTT. The full variable domain, with the rest looked up from reference TRBV7-9 and TRBJ1-4, is DTGVSQNPRHKITKRGQNVTFRCDPISEHNRLYWYRQTLGQGPEFLTYFQNEAQLEKSRLLSDRFSAERPKGSFSTLEIQRTEQGDSAMYLCASSSDGRNEKLFFGSGTQLSVL.

This clonotype was detected only a few times. A much larger clone is a single base away; this may be a read error. This chain connects TRBV10-3 to TRBJ2-2, with a tentative D call TRBD2 (6 bases). The germline CDR1 and CDR2 sequences are ENHRY and SYGVKD. Trimming pared 3 bases from V and 6 bases from J, leaving 14 bases between. The CDR3 contains 15 residues. CDR3 nucleotides: TGTGCCATCAGTGAAGGAGGGATTTCTCCCGGGGAGCTGTTTTTT. Its translation: CAISEGGISPGELFF.

This clonotype appeared many times. The chain combines TRBV7-9 with TRBJ2-2; D may be TRBD2 (5 bases). V was clipped by 1 base and J by 5 bases, with 17 bases between them. The CDR3 length is 17 residues. Germline CDR1 and CDR2: SEHNR and FQNEAQ (reference sequence). CDR3 DNA: TGTGCCAGCAGCTTAGGTTCGGTAGGGAGAAGGACCGGGGAGCTGTTTTTT. Encoded protein: CASSLGSVGRRTGELFF.

This clonotype was counted many times. The chain has TRBV9 and TRBJ1-2; D is undetermined. The CDR3 sequence is 15 residues long. Germline CDR1 reads SGDLS; CDR2 reads YYNGEE. Between the trimmed V and J ends, which lost 4 bases and 4 bases, there was a span of 17 bases. The CDR3 sequence is CASSSSSGFSYGYTF. CDR3 coding DNA: TGTGCCAGCAGCTCATCTTCCGGGTTCAGCTATGGCTACACCTTC.

In regard to this clonotype: No conserved phenylalanine or tryptophan is present at the end of the CDR3, so a read error is the likely explanation. The DNA is omitted, as the CDR3 cannot be located on it reliably, and the CDR3 follows TCRdb's listing. This rearrangement joins TRBV10-3 to TRBJ1-1; TRBD1 is the table's D call and was not checked against the DNA. The germline CDR1 and CDR2 sequences are ENHRY and SYGVKD. The CDR3 length is 9 residues, termini included. CDR3 in amino acids: CAISEGGAL.

The chain joins TRBV10-3 to TRBJ2-5, with TRBD1 matching 8 bases. V shed 10 bases and J 7 bases; nucleotides not matched to a gene: 14. The CDR3 runs 14 residues. Germline V gene data show CDR1 as ENHRY and CDR2 as SYGVKD. The CDR3 loop reads CASSPRQGLRTQYF. As DNA, the CDR3 is TGTGCCAGCTCCCCCCGACAGGGGTTACGGACCCAGTACTTC.

This clonotype was observed a single time. The CDR3 is CASSAGRGLMNTEAFF. DNA for the CDR3: TGTGCCAGTAGTGCGGGTAGGGGGCTAATGAACACTGAAGCTTTCTTT. V and J are TRBV19 and TRBJ1-1; TRBD1 matches at 7 bases. Germline assignment: CDR1 LNHDA and CDR2 SQIVND (reference sequence). V lost 5 bases to trimming and J lost 0 bases; unmatched junction nucleotides: 9. CDR3 length: 16 residues.

This clonotype was recorded at least ten times. The chain couples TRBV9 to TRBJ2-7; perhaps TRBD2 as D (5 bases). This CDR3 spans 14 amino acids. Germline CDR1 SGDLS, CDR2 YYNGEE. Trimming pared 4 bases from V and 2 bases from J, leaving 13 bases between. The CDR3 DNA follows: TGTGCCAGCAGCCCTAAAACGGGAACCTACGAGCAGTACTTC. The encoded protein is CASSPKTGTYEQYF.

This clonotype was recorded many times. This chain uses TRBV7-6 with TRBJ1-1; D uncertain. CDR1 is SGHVS and CDR2 is FNYEAQ in the germline V gene. Trimming stripped 6 bases from V and 1 base from J, with 18 bases between. The CDR3 contains 16 residues. CDR3 amino acids: CASSSGVRLENTEAFF. As DNA, the CDR3 is TGTGCCAGCAGTAGCGGGGTCCGACTTGAGAACACTGAAGCTTTCTTT.